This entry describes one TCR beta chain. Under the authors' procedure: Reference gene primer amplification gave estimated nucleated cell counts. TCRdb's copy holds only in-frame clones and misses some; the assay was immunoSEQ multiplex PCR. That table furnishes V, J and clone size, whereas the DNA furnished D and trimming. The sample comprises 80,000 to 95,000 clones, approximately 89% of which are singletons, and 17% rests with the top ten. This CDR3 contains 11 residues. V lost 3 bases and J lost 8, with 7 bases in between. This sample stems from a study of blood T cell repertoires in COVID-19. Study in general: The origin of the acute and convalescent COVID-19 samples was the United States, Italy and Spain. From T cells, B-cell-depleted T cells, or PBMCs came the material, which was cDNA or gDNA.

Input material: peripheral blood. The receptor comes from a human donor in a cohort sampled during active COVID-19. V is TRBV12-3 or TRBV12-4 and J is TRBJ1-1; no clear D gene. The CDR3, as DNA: TGTGCCAGCAGTTTCAGGTTGGAAGCTTTCTTT. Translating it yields CASSFRLEAFF.